This TCR beta chain is from a study of Tregs in tolerant kidney transplant recipients. Mixed chimerism was transient after nonmyeloablative marrow transplants from related graft donors. CDR1 MDHEN and CDR2 SYDVKM come from the germline V gene. The CDR3 extends over 12 amino acids. Between the trimmed V and J ends, which lost 8 bases and 2 bases, there was a span of 7 bases. TCRdb's table, derived via immunoSEQ multiplex PCR, lists solely in-frame clones and lacks some. Altogether about 64,000 clones are present, more than 70% being singletons, with the ten largest covering around 4%. This receptor was obtained from a human patient who received a combined kidney and bone marrow transplant. The graft donor may have contributed some T cells. The chain couples TRBV28 to TRBJ1-5; tentative D call: TRBD1 (5 bases). The sample in question was CD4+ T cells from blood (PBMCs), obtained 6 months after the transplant. CDR3 nucleotides: TGTGCCAGCTTACAGGGCAATCAGCCCCAGCATTTT. It specifies CASLQGNQPQHF.